Below, 7 T cell receptor beta chains from the same sample are listed, as sequenced in a study of T cell changes during pregnancy in multiple sclerosis. Only in-frame clones appear in the TCRdb table, and some are missing; sequencing was by immunoSEQ multiplex PCR. The sample holds 84,000 or so clones; 94% are singletons and the top ten take over 2%. Sequenced material: peripheral blood, taken in the third trimester of pregnancy. The receptor set was obtained from a female donor with multiple sclerosis, enrolled in a pregnancy study.

V gene TRBV7-6 combines with J gene TRBJ1-2; no clear D gene. V was clipped by 5 bases and J by 2 bases, with 9 bases between them. This CDR3 comprises 13 residues. CDR1 is SGHVS, CDR2 FNYEAQ, per germline. The CDR3 loop is CASSVQKNYGYTF. CDR3 in DNA: TGTGCCAGCAGCGTGCAGAAAAACTATGGCTACACCTTC.

The rearrangement uses TRBV15 and TRBJ1-4, with TRBD1 matching over 8 bases. V trimming: 0 bases; J trimming: 4 bases; junction bases outside the gene matches: 10. CDR1 LNHNV and CDR2 YYDKDF come from the germline V gene (reference sequence). CDR3 size: 18 residues. This chain's CDR3 is CATSRDSIRDRGNEKLFF. The CDR3 DNA is TGTGCCACCAGCAGAGATTCCATCCGAGACAGGGGTAATGAAAAACTGTTTTTT. The full variable domain, rest sourced from reference TRBV15 and TRBJ1-4, is DAMVIQNPRYQVTQFGKPVTLSCSQTLNHNVMYWYQQKSSQAPKLLFHYYDKDFNNEADTPDNFQSRRPNTSFCFLDIRSPGLGDTAMYLCATSRDSIRDRGNEKLFFGSGTQLSVL.

The J gene is TRBJ2-3, the V gene TRBV7-9; 12 bases fit TRBD2. The CDR3 consists of 14 residues. With V trimmed by 5 bases and J by 5 bases, 2 bases remained unmatched. Germline loops: CDR1 SEHNR, CDR2 FQNEAQ (reference sequence). The CDR3 DNA reads as TGTGCCAGCAGCACGACTAGCGGGGGAGATACGCAGTATTTT. Translation: CASSTTSGGDTQYF.

The chain is built from TRBV30 and TRBJ2-5, with 14 bases lining up with TRBD2. The CDR3 runs 14 residues. Looked up from germline, CDR1 is GTSNPN and CDR2 is SVGIG (reference sequence). Trimming at V came to 2 bases and at J to 5 bases, leaving 1 base not matched to a gene. For the CDR3, the DNA is TGTGCCTGGAGTCGACTAGCGGGGGGGGAGACCCAGTACTTC. Amino acids: CAWSRLAGGETQYF. Full variable domain (outside the CDR3, taken from reference TRBV30 and TRBJ2-5): SQTIHQWPATLVQPVGSPLSLECTVEGTSNPNLYWYRQAAGRGLQLLFYSVGIGQISSEVPQNLSASRPQDRQFILSSKKLLLSDSGFYLCAWSRLAGGETQYFGPGTRLLVL.

The V and J genes are TRBV7-6 and TRBJ2-1; weak D call: TRBD2 (7 bases). From germline, CDR1 is SGHVS and CDR2 FNYEAQ. The CDR3 contains 17 residues. V lost 5 bases, J lost 3 bases, and 20 bases lay in between. The CDR3 nucleotides are TGTGCCAGCAGCCCAGGGGCGGGGCGGGGGATCTACAATGAGCAGTTCTTC. Translation gives CASSPGAGRGIYNEQFF.

J is TRBJ1-1 and V is TRBV19, with TRBD1 identical over 7 bases. Germline V gene data show CDR1 as LNHDA and CDR2 as SQIVND (reference sequence). J lost 3 bases, V lost 6 bases, and 4 bases had no gene match. The CDR3 totals 13 residues. In DNA, the CDR3 is TGTGCCAGTAGGGACAGGATGGACACTGAAGCTTTCTTT. This translates into CASRDRMDTEAFF.

The rearrangement links TRBV10-3 to TRBJ2-7; tentative D call: TRBD1 (7 bases). This CDR3 is built from 14 residues. Trimming removed 8 bases from V and 0 bases from J, with 14 bases in between. Per the germline V gene, CDR1 is ENHRY and CDR2 is SYGVKD. This CDR3 reads CAIGGTAASYEQYF. The DNA for the CDR3 is TGTGCCATCGGGGGGACAGCGGCCTCCTACGAGCAGTACTTC.